One sample yielded the 10 T cell receptor beta chains listed below, sequenced in a study of T cell clonality in common variable immunodeficiency. TCRdb's copy holds only in-frame clones and misses some; the assay was immunoSEQ multiplex PCR. There are 42,000 or so clones in the sample, none observed a single time. Sequenced material: peripheral blood mononuclear cells. The receptors shown here come from a person between 18 and 70 years old in good health.

This clone came up many times. The read falls 3 residues short of the CDR3 end, and the missing part is taken from the germline J gene. The V call is TRBV20-1, the J call TRBJ2-1, with TRBD2 matching over 9 bases. The CDR3 has 14 residues. CDR1 is DFQATT, CDR2 SNEGSKA, per germline (reference sequence). V was clipped by 5 bases and J by 7 bases; unmatched bases: 9. CDR3 in amino acids: CSAPSGKEKNEQFF. CDR3 bases read: TGCAGTGCTCCTAGCGGGAAAGAAAAAAATGAG.

This clone was recorded many times. The read ends 3 residues before the CDR3 terminus; that terminus is restored from the germline J gene. The gene calls are TRBV9 and TRBJ2-7; tentatively, D is TRBD2 (6 bases). The CDR3 runs to 13 residues. Trimming stripped 0 bases from V and 6 bases from J, with 10 bases between. Per germline, CDR1 SGDLS and CDR2 YYNGEE. CDR3 bases read: TGTGCCAGCAGCGTAGGGAGGGTCGGCGAG. Translated, it gives CASSVGRVGE. The whole CDR3 sequence is CASSVGRVGEQYF.

This clone was detected many times. Read data end 3 residues before the CDR3 end; the end is taken from the germline J gene. The chain joins TRBV5-6 to TRBJ1-2; maybe TRBD1 (5 bases). The CDR3 has 14 residues. Per germline, CDR1 SGHDT and CDR2 YYEEEE. V was cut by 2 bases and J by 0 bases, with 8 bases left in between. The CDR3 DNA, read in part, is TGTGCCAGCAGCTTTCAGGGAACTAACTATGGC. This sequence encodes CASSFQGTNYG. The entire CDR3 protein reads CASSFQGTNYGYTF.

This clone has at least ten counts. CDR3: CASSEGLAGGITYNEQFF. The sequenced CDR3 bases are TGTGCCAGCAGCGAGGGACTAGCGGGAGGGATTACCTACAATGAG. V is TRBV7-6 and J is TRBJ2-1; 16 nucleotides align to TRBD2. The sequenced fragment ends 3 residues before the CDR3 boundary, so the rest is inferred from the germline J gene. V trimming: 5 bases; J trimming: 2 bases; junction bases outside the gene matches: 6. Per germline, CDR1 SGHVS and CDR2 FNYEAQ. This CDR3 is built from 18 residues.

This clone occurred many times. The read ends 3 residues before the CDR3 terminus; that terminus is restored from the germline J gene. The chain carries TRBV11-3 and TRBJ2-1, with TRBD2 as a possible D gene (6 bases). The germline gives CDR1 SGHNT, CDR2 YENEEA. Trimming removed 1 base from V and 9 bases from J, with 10 bases in between. The CDR3 runs 13 residues. The sequenced part of the CDR3 DNA is TGTGCCAGCAGCTTAGTTCTGGGGGGTGAG. It codes for CASSLVLGGE. The whole CDR3 reads CASSLVLGGEQFF.

This clone was seen ten or more times. The read is 3 residues too short to cover the CDR3 end, so that end is filled in from the germline J gene. This chain uses TRBV13 with TRBJ2-1, with D perhaps matching TRBD2 (7 bases). Trimming cost V 0 bases and J 7 bases, with 16 bases left between them. Germline V lookup: CDR1 PRHDT, CDR2 FYEKMQ (reference sequence). The CDR3 runs 16 residues. The CDR3 bases that were read are TGTGCCAGCAGCTTAGGTAGGGGGGGGTCCGGGAATGAG. Amino acids: CASSLGRGGSGNE. The full CDR3 protein reads CASSLGRGGSGNEQFF.

This clone was detected ten times or more. The CDR3 extends 3 residues past the end of the read, so its final part is completed from the germline J gene. V usage is TRBV4-2 and J usage is TRBJ1-6; 8 bases align to TRBD1. This CDR3 is 17 amino acids long. J was trimmed by 6 bases and V by 1 base; bases with no gene match: 8. Germline CDR1 is LGHNA and CDR2 is YNFKEQ. The CDR3 loop reads CASSQAKGQGGNSPLHF. The DNA read from the CDR3 is TGTGCCAGCAGCCAAGCAAAAGGACAGGGAGGTAATTCACCC.

A few counts support this clone. CDR3 bases read: TGTGCCAGCAGCTTAGGGCCTTACGAC. This encodes CASSLGPYD. The whole CDR3 region reads CASSLGPYDYTF. The chain carries TRBV7-9 and TRBJ1-2, with D unresolved. The read ends 3 residues before the CDR3 terminus; that terminus is restored from the germline J gene. CDR1 is SEHNR, CDR2 FQNEAQ, per germline (reference sequence). The CDR3 runs 12 residues.

This clone was seen repeatedly, ten times or more. CDR3 bases read: TGTGCCAGCAGTGAAGAGGTTAACTATGGC. The encoded protein is CASSEEVNYG. The entire CDR3 sequence reads CASSEEVNYGYTF. This sequence joins TRBV28 and TRBJ1-2; D is undetermined. The read stops 3 residues short of the end of the CDR3; the missing end is completed from the germline J gene. With 5 bases removed from V and 1 base from J, the gap between germline ends came to 8 bases. Germline CDR1 MDHEN, CDR2 SYDVKM. This CDR3 contains 13 residues.

This clone was seen repeatedly, ten times or more. The CDR3 is cut off 3 residues early in the read; its end comes from the germline J gene. V is TRBV30 and J is TRBJ2-2, with 10 bases that match TRBD2. V dropped 2 bases and J dropped 5; count of bases not matched to a gene: 5. The CDR3 consists of 15 residues. Germline V gives CDR1 GTSNPN, CDR2 SVGIG (reference sequence). CDR3 bases read: TGTGCCTGGAGTAGCGGGGGGGCATGGACCGGGGAG. It codes for CAWSSGGAWTGE. The full CDR3 is CAWSSGGAWTGELFF.